This TCR beta chain was sequenced for a study of blood T cells in healthy people across ages. Trimming shortened V by 0 bases and J by 7 bases, and 16 bases separated the two germline ends. CDR1 is LGHNA and CDR2 is YNFKEQ in the germline V gene. The CDR3 has 16 residues. A second about 7 to 11 cycle PCR used barcoded and J-beta primers. Each CDR3 protein gets one entry after TCRdb re-called the 5' RACE reads with MiXCR. The sample shows roughly 860,000 distinct CDR3 sequences, approximately 59% of them seen only once. Sample: blood. The V and J genes are TRBV4-2 and TRBJ2-4; D may be TRBD1 or TRBD2 (6 bases each). The TCR was taken from a man in his thirties or forties in good health. The CDR3 bases are TGTGCCAGCAGCCAAGAAATGTGGGGGGCTGGGAACATTCAGTACTTC. This codes for CASSQEMWGAGNIQYF.